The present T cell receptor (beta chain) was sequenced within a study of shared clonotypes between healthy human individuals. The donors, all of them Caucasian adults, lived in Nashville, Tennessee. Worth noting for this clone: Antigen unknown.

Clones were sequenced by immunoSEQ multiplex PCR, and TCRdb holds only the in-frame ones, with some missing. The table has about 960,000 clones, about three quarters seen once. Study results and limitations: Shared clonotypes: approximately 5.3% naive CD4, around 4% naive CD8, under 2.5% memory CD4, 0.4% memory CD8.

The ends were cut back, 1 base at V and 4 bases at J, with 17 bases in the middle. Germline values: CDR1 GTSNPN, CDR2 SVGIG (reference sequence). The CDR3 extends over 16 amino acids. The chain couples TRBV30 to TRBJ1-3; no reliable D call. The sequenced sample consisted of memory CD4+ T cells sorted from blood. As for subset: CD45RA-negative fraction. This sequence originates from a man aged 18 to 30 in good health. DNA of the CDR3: TGTGCCTGGAGTGACCCCGGCTGGGGTAAAGGAAACACCATATATTTT. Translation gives CAWSDPGWGKGNTIYF. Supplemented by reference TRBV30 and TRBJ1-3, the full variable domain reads SQTIHQWPATLVQPVGSPLSLECTVEGTSNPNLYWYRQAAGRGLQLLFYSVGIGQISSEVPQNLSASRPQDRQFILSSKKLLLSDSGFYLCAWSDPGWGKGNTIYFGEGSWLTVV.